Presented here are 20 T cell receptor beta chains from one specimen sequenced in a study of blood T cell repertoires in COVID-19. Generated by immunoSEQ multiplex PCR, the TCRdb table keeps only in-frame clones and is missing some. The data show about 230,000 clones, 80% to 85% seen once. Sequencing used peripheral blood. The receptors here all came from a man aged 50-60 years with active or convalescent COVID-19.

This chain connects TRBV7-9 to TRBJ1-2; weak D call: TRBD1 (6 bases). Germline values: CDR1 SEHNR, CDR2 FQNEAQ (reference sequence). Trimming pared 4 bases from V and 2 bases from J, leaving 8 bases between. The CDR3 length is 13 residues. CDR3 region: CASSSQGNYGYTF. DNA for the CDR3: TGTGCCAGCAGCTCACAGGGAAACTATGGCTACACCTTC.

The gene calls are TRBV19 and TRBJ1-1; TRBD1 is a possible D gene (6 bases). Germline V gene lookup returns CDR1 LNHDA and CDR2 SQIVND (reference sequence). This CDR3 region has 15 residues. The V end was cut by 0 bases, the J end by 0 bases, with 8 bases between. The CDR3 bases are TGTGCCAGTAGTATAGATCAGGGGATGAACACTGAAGCTTTCTTT. Encoded protein: CASSIDQGMNTEAFF.

This chain links TRBV9 with TRBJ1-1; TRBD1 matches at 8 bases. The CDR3 sequence is 14 residues long. V lost 2 bases, J lost 4 bases, and 4 bases stayed unmatched. Germline loops: CDR1 SGDLS, CDR2 YYNGEE. CDR3 loop: CASSVETGVTEAFF. The CDR3 DNA follows: TGTGCCAGCAGCGTTGAGACAGGGGTCACTGAAGCTTTCTTT.

CDR3 residues: CASSQDLITTEQYF. The CDR3 bases are TGTGCCAGCAGCCAAGATCTCATCACTACCGAGCAGTACTTC. V and J are TRBV3-1 (or the pseudogene TRBV3-2) and TRBJ2-7; D is undetermined. Germline CDR1 LGHDT, CDR2 YNNKEL (reference sequence). The length of the CDR3 is 14 residues. V was trimmed by 0 bases and J by 6 bases, leaving 12 bases between them.

The genes are TRBV6-1 and TRBJ1-1, with D possibly matching TRBD1 (5 bases). The CDR3 is made up of 14 amino acids. V lost 0 bases to trimming and J lost 0 bases, with 5 bases between them. CDR1 MNHNS and CDR2 SASEGT come from the germline V gene. The CDR3 region has the DNA TGTGCCAGCAGTGAAGCCAGGGTGAACACTGAAGCTTTCTTT. It specifies CASSEARVNTEAFF.

The chain recombines TRBV2 with TRBJ1-1; 10 bases align to TRBD1. The CDR3 sequence is 14 residues long. Germline loops: CDR1 SNHLY, CDR2 FYNNEI. J was trimmed by 7 bases and V by 5 bases; bases with no gene match: 7. This CDR3 reads CASSRGTGDGEAFF. For the CDR3, the DNA is TGTGCCAGCAGTCGTGGGACAGGGGATGGTGAAGCTTTCTTT.

This clone has just one count. Other DNA sequences from this sample encode an identical CDR3 as well. The chain uses TRBV19 and TRBJ2-1, with D possibly TRBD2 on 5 matching bases. Germline V gene data show CDR1 as LNHDA and CDR2 as SQIVND (reference sequence). This CDR3 contains 12 residues. V gave up 0 bases and J gave up 10 bases, with 7 bases separating them. CDR3 protein: CASSIDRGEQFF. CDR3 nucleotide sequence: TGTGCCAGTAGTATAGACCGAGGGGAGCAGTTCTTC.

V gene TRBV28 combines with J gene TRBJ1-5; a possible D gene is TRBD1 (5 bases). Trimming shortened V by 6 bases and J by 0 bases, and 24 bases separated the two germline ends. This CDR3 has 19 residues. The germline V gene encodes CDR1 MDHEN and CDR2 SYDVKM. CDR3 region: CASRPSGVRDFLSNQPQHF. In DNA form, the CDR3 reads TGTGCCAGCAGGCCCTCCGGGGTACGGGACTTCCTTAGCAATCAGCCCCAGCATTTT.

In DNA, the CDR3 is TGCGCCAGCAGCTTCGAAGGGGTGGGTCAGCCCCAGCATTTT. This codes for CASSFEGVGQPQHF. The J gene is TRBJ1-5, the V gene TRBV5-1, with TRBD1 as a possible D gene (5 bases). Germline lookup yields CDR1 SGHRS and CDR2 YFSETQ. Trimming took 2 bases from V and 6 from J, leaving 12 bases between them. This CDR3 contains 14 residues.

This clone appeared a single time. The chain couples TRBV3-1 (or the pseudogene TRBV3-2) to TRBJ2-5; 10 bases are shared with TRBD1. From germline, CDR1 is LGHDT and CDR2 YNNKEL (reference sequence). J lost 5 bases, V lost 4 bases, and 7 bases had no gene match. This CDR3 region has 15 residues. The CDR3 DNA follows: TGTGCCAGCAGCCGGGACAGGGGACAATCGGAGACCCAGTACTTC. Translating gives CASSRDRGQSETQYF.

The chain joins TRBV9 to TRBJ2-7, with 12 bases identical to TRBD2. Germline CDR1 SGDLS, CDR2 YYNGEE. The CDR3 is 15 residues long. J was trimmed by 0 bases and V by 3 bases; bases with no gene match: 1. The chain's CDR3 is CASSASGGDSYEQYF. In nucleotides, the CDR3 is TGTGCCAGCAGCGCTAGCGGGGGGGACTCCTACGAGCAGTACTTC.

V usage is TRBV29-1 and J usage is TRBJ1-1; D unclear. Looked up from germline, CDR1 is SQVTM and CDR2 is ANQGSEA. Between the trimmed V and J ends, which lost 0 bases and 6 bases, there was a span of 8 bases. This CDR3 contains 12 residues. The CDR3 reads CSVEEWAAEAFF. The CDR3 DNA follows: TGCAGCGTTGAAGAATGGGCTGCTGAAGCTTTCTTT.

The chain links TRBV24-1 to TRBJ2-3, with a weak D call TRBD2 (6 bases). Germline V lookup: CDR1 KGHDR, CDR2 SFDVKD. This CDR3 spans 13 amino acids. V shed 4 bases and J shed 9 bases, with 13 bases lying between them. The CDR3 DNA is TGTGCCACCAGTGAGACGGTGGGAGGAACGCAGTATTTT. The encoded protein is CATSETVGGTQYF.

The V gene is TRBV4-2, the J gene TRBJ2-7; 9 nucleotides align to TRBD2. The CDR3 sequence is 18 residues long. After removal of 0 bases from V and 0 bases from J, the junction contained 9 bases not matched to a gene. Germline V gene lookup returns CDR1 LGHNA and CDR2 YNFKEQ. CDR3 protein: CASSQDGTAGGISYEQYF. The CDR3, as DNA: TGTGCCAGCAGCCAAGATGGTACAGCGGGGGGAATCTCCTACGAGCAGTACTTC.

This sequence joins TRBV9 and TRBJ1-6, with 7 bases that match TRBD1. CDR3 length: 16 amino acids. J gave up 8 bases and V 3 bases, and 11 bases lay outside the gene matches. CDR1 and CDR2 (germline): SGDLS, YYNGEE. The CDR3 spells CASSEGAGGKDSPLHF. The CDR3 bases are TGTGCCAGCAGCGAGGGGGCAGGGGGGAAAGATTCACCCCTCCACTTT.

This rearrangement joins TRBV28 to TRBJ2-3, with D maybe TRBD2 (6 bases). CDR1 is MDHEN and CDR2 is SYDVKM in the germline V gene. Trimming took off 5 bases at V and 1 base at J, with 16 bases between the two ends. CDR3 length equals 16 residues. The CDR3 sequence: CASSLPLGGGTDTQYF. Written as DNA, the CDR3 is TGTGCCAGCAGTCTCCCGCTGGGGGGAGGCACAGATACGCAGTATTTT.

The J gene is TRBJ1-5, the V gene TRBV19; D is ambiguous. Trimming took 6 bases from V and 3 from J, leaving 18 bases between them. The germline gives CDR1 LNHDA, CDR2 SQIVND (reference sequence). This CDR3 is 16 amino acids long. This chain's CDR3 is CASRVFLKEHNQPQHF. The CDR3 DNA reads TGTGCCAGTAGAGTCTTTCTCAAGGAGCACAATCAGCCCCAGCATTTT.

This clone appeared a few times. In DNA form, the CDR3 reads TGTGCCAGCAGCGACGACAGGGATAGCAATCAGCCCCAGCATTTT. It translates to CASSDDRDSNQPQHF. J is TRBJ1-5 and V is TRBV7-2; 7 bases line up with TRBD1. This CDR3 has 15 residues. The trim removed 5 bases at V and 0 bases at J, leaving 4 bases unmatched. Germline lookup yields CDR1 SGHTA and CDR2 FQGNSA.

The chain couples TRBV6-5 to TRBJ2-1; D is perhaps TRBD2 (6 bases). The V and J ends lost 5 bases and 4 bases respectively, with 15 bases between them. Germline CDR1 reads MNHEY; CDR2 reads SVGAGI. The CDR3 extends over 15 amino acids. CDR3 DNA sequence: TGTGCCAGCAGTCTGACCGGGACTCTTTACAATGAGCAGTTCTTC. It specifies CASSLTGTLYNEQFF.

This clone was counted only a few times. CDR3 sequence reads: CASSINRDRPEAFF. The CDR3 region has the DNA TGTGCCAGTAGTATAAATCGGGACAGGCCCGAAGCTTTCTTT. The rearrangement links TRBV19 to TRBJ1-1; 8 bases match TRBD1. J lost 8 bases, V lost 2 bases, and 7 bases had no gene match. The CDR3 has 14 amino acids. CDR1 is LNHDA, CDR2 SQIVND, per germline (reference sequence).